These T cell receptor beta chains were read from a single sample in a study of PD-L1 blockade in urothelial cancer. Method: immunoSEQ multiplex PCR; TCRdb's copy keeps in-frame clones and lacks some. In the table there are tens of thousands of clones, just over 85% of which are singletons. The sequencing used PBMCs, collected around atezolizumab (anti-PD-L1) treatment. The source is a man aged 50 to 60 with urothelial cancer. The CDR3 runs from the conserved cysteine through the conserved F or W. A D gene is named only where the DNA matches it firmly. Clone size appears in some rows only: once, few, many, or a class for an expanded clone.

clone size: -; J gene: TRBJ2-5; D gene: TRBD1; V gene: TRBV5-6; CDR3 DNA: TGTGCCAGCAGCTTGCTCGGTGACAGGGCTTCGGAGACCCAGTACTTC; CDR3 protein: CASSLLGDRASETQYF
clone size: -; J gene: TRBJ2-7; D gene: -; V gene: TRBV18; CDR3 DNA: TGTGCCAGCTCACCTGGACTAACCTACGAGCAGTACTTC; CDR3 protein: CASSPGLTYEQYF
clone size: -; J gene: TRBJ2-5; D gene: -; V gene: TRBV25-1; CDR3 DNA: TGTGCCAGCAGTGAATATTCGGCTAGCTCGCAAGAGACCCAGTACTTC; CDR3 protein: CASSEYSASSQETQYF
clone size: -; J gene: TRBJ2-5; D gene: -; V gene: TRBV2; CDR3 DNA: TGTGCCAGCAAGTCAGGGGGGGAGACCCAGTACTTC; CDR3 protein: CASKSGGETQYF
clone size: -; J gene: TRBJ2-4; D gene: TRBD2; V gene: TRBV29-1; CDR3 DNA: TGCAGCGATCGGACTAGCGGGGGGGCCGGCAAAAACATTCAGTACTTC; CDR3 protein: CSDRTSGGAGKNIQYF
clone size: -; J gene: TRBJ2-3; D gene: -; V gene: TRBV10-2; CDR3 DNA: TGCGCCACCAAAGCGGGTCGCACAGATACGCAGTATTTT; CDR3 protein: CATKAGRTDTQYF
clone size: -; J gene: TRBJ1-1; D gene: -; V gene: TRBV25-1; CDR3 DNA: TGTGCCAGCAGACAAATGAACACTGAAGCTTTCTTT; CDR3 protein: CASRQMNTEAFF
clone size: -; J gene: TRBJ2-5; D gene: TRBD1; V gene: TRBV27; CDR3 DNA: TGTGCCAGCAGTTCTTTTTATTCCGGGACAGGGATCCAAGAGACCCAGTACTTC; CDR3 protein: CASSSFYSGTGIQETQYF
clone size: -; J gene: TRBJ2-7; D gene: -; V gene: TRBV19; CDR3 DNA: TGTGCCAGTAGTATCAAGGCGGGAAACGAGCAGTACTTC; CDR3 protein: CASSIKAGNEQYF
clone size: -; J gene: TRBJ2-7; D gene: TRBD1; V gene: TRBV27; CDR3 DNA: TGTGCCAGCAGTTTATCTGGGACAGGGGTTGAGCAGTACTTC; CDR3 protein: CASSLSGTGVEQYF
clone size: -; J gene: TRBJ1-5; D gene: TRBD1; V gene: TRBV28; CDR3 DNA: TGTGCCAGCAGTTTAAGGGGGCGGGGGGCTCAGCCCCAGCATTTT; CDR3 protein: CASSLRGRGAQPQHF
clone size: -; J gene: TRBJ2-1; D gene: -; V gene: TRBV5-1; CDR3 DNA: TGCGCCAGCAGCTTGGAGGAGAGTCAGCAGTTCTTC; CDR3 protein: CASSLEESQQFF
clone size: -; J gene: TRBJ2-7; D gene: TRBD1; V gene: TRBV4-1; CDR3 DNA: TGCGCCAGCAGCCAAGATGGGACAGGGGCCCCCTACGAGCAGTACTTC; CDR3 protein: CASSQDGTGAPYEQYF
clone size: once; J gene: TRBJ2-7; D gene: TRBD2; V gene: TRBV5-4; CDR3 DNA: TGTGCCAGCAGCCCATATAGCGGGGGGGCCTACGAGCAGTACTTC; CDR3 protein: CASSPYSGGAYEQYF
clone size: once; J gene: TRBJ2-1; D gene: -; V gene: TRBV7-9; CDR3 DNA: TGTGCCAGCAGTCCTACGAATGAGCAGTTCTTC; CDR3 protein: CASSPTNEQFF
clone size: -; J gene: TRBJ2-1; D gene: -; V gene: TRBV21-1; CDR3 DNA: TGTGCCAGCAGCAAAAGGGGACAGGGGAGTTCCAATGAGCAGTTCTTC; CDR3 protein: CASSKRGQGSSNEQFF
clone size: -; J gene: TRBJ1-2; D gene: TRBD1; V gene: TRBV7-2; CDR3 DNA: TGTGCCAGCAGCTTAGAGGGACAGGGGGCCTATGGCTACACCTTC; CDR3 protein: CASSLEGQGAYGYTF
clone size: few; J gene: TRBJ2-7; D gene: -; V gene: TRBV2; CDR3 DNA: TGTGCCAGCAGTAGCGGGTACGAGCAGTACTTC; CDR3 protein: CASSSGYEQYF
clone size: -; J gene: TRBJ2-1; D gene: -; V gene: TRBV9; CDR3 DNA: TGTGCCAGCAGCGAAGGGGGGGATACAGGGCTATACAATGAGCAGTTCTTC; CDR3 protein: CASSEGGDTGLYNEQFF
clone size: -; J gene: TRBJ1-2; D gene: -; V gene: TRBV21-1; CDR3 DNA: TGTGCCAGCAGCAAAGGGACAGGGGGCGCAAACTATGGCTACACCTTC; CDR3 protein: CASSKGTGGANYGYTF
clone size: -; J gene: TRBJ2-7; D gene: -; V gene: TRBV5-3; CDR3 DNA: TGTGCCAGAAGCTCCCGGGACTACGAGCAGTACTTC; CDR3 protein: CARSSRDYEQYF
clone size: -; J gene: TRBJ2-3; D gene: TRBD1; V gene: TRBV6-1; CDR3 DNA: TGTGCCAGCAGTGACGGGACAGGAAGCACAGATACGCAGTATTTT; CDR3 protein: CASSDGTGSTDTQYF
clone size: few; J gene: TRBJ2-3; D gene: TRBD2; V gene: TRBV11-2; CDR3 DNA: TGTGCCAGCAGCTTAGTTCCCCTAGCGGGAAGCACAGATACGCAGTATTTT; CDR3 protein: CASSLVPLAGSTDTQYF
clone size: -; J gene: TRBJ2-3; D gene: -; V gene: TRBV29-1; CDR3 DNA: TGCAGCGTTGTTGAAAGGGCTAGCGCTGGAGATACGCAGTATTTT; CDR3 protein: CSVVERASAGDTQYF
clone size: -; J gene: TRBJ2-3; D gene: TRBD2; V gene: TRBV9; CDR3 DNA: TGTGCCAGCAGCAAGACTAGCGGATTCACAGATACGCAGTATTTT; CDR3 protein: CASSKTSGFTDTQYF
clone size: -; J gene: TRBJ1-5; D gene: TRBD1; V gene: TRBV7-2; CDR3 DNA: TGTGCCAGCAGCTTAGTATTCGGACAGGGCGATCAGCCCCAGCATTTT; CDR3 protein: CASSLVFGQGDQPQHF
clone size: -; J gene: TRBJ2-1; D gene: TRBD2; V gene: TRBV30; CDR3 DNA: TGTGCCTGGAGCCCTAGCGGGGCGTACAATGAGCAGTTCTTC; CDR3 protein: CAWSPSGAYNEQFF
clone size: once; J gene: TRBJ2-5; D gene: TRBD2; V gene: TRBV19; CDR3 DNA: TGTGCCAGTAGTATCGGAGGGACTAGCGGGAGGGGGGTCCAAGAGACCCAGTACTTC; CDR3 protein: CASSIGGTSGRGVQETQYF
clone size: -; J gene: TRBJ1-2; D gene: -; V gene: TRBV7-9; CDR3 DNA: TGTGCCAGCAGCTTAGCTGGGGCAGCCTTCATCGATGGCTACACCTTC; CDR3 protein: CASSLAGAAFIDGYTF
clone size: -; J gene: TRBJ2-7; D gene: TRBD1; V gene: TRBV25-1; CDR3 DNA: TGTGCCAGCAGTGGACAAGTGGCTCCGGGACAGCAGACCTACGAGCAGTACTTC; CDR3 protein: CASSGQVAPGQQTYEQYF
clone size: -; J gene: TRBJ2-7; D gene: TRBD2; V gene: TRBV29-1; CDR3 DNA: TGCAGCGTTCAACCGGGACTAGCGACCTACGAGCAGTACTTC; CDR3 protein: CSVQPGLATYEQYF
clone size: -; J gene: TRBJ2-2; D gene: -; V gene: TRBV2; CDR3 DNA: TGTGCCAGCAGTGAACCCCCGGCCAGCGCGAACACCGGGGAGCTGTTTTTT; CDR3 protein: CASSEPPASANTGELFF
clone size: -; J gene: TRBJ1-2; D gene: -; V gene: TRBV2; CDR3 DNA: TGTGCCAGCAGGAAAAGTTGGGAGGCCGACTATGGCTACACCTTC; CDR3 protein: CASRKSWEADYGYTF
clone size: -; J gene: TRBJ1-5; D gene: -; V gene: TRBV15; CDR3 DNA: TGTGCCACCAGCGGAGGGGCCCTCGGATTGAGTCAGCCCCAGCATTTT; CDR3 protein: CATSGGALGLSQPQHF
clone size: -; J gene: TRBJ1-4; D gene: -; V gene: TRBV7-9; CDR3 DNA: TGTGCCAGCAGCTTAGCCCCTCCTTCCCGACTGTTTTTT; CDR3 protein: CASSLAPPSRLFF
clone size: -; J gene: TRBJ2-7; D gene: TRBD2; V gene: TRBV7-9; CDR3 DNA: TGTGCCAGCAGACCTTCTAGCGGGAGCGGGTCCGAGCAGTACTTC; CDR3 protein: CASRPSSGSGSEQYF
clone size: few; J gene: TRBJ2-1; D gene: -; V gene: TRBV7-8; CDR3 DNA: TGTGCCAGCAGCTTAGGTGACCGGGAGAGGGGCAATGAGCAGTTCTTC; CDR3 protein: CASSLGDRERGNEQFF
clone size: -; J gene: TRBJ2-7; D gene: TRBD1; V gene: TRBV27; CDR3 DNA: TGTGCCAGCAGTTCCGCTCGGACAGGGGGGCGATGGGAGCAGTACTTC; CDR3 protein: CASSSARTGGRWEQYF
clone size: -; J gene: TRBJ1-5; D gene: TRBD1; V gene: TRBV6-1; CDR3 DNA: TGTGCCAGCAGTGAGACAGGGGGTACTAGCAATCAGCCCCAGCATTTT; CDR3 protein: CASSETGGTSNQPQHF
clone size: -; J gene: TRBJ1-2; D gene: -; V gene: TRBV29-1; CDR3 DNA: TGCAGCGTTGAACAGGGAAACTATGGCTACACCTTC; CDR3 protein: CSVEQGNYGYTF
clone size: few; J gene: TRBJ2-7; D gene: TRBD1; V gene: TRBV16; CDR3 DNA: TGTGCCAGCAGCCTACAGGGGACCTCCTACGAGCAGTACTTC; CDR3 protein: CASSLQGTSYEQYF
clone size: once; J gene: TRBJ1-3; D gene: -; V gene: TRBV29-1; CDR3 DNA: TGCAGCGTTGAAGAGGCGGGGAATGGAAACACCATATATTTT; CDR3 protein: CSVEEAGNGNTIYF
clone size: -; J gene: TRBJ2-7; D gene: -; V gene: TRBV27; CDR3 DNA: TGTGCCAGCAGTGGGGGGGCTGATAGCGAGCAGTACTTC; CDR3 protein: CASSGGADSEQYF
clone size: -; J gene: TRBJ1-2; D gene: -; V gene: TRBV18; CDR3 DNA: TGTGCCAGCTCACCAGGGGCAGGGCGGTATGGCTACACCTTC; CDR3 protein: CASSPGAGRYGYTF
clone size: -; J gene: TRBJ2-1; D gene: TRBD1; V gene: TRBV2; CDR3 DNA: TGTGCCAGCCGGACAGGGGATGAGCAGTTCTTC; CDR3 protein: CASRTGDEQFF
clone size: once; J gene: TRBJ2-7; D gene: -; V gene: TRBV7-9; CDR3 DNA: TGTGCCAGCAGCCTAAGTGCGCAGGGAGGCGAGCAGTACTTC; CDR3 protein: CASSLSAQGGEQYF
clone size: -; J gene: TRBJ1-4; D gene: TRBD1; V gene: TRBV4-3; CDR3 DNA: TGCGCCAGCACCCCCGGGACAGGCAATGAAAAACTGTTTTTT; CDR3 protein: CASTPGTGNEKLFF
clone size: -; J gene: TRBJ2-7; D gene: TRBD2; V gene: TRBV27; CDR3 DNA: TGTGCCAGCAGTCTGTCGGCGCGGGGGAGCTCCTACGAGCAGTACTTC; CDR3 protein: CASSLSARGSSYEQYF
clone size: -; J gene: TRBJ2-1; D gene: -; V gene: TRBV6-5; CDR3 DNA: TGTGCCAGCAGTGTCTTCCGCGGGGATGAGCAGTTCTTC; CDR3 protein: CASSVFRGDEQFF
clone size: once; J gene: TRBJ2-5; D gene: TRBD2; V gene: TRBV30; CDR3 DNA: TGTGCCTGGAAGCAACGGGGGGGGGAGACCCAGTACTTC; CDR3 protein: CAWKQRGGETQYF
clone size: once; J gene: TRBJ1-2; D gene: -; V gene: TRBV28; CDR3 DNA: TGTGCCAGCATAAGGGGGAAGGGGGGCTACACCTTC; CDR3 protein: CASIRGKGGYTF
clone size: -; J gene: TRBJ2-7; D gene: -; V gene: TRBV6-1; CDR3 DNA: TGTGCCAGCAGTGTGTCCTTCCCCCAGTACGAGCAGTACTTC; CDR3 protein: CASSVSFPQYEQYF
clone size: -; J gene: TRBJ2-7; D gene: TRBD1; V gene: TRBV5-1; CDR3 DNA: TGCGCCAGCAGCTTGGAACAGGGGGCCTACGAGCAGTACTTC; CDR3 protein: CASSLEQGAYEQYF
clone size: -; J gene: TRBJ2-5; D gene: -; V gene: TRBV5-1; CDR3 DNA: TGCGCCAGCAGCCCACTAGGCCTAAGAGAGGCCCAGTACTTC; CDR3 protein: CASSPLGLREAQYF
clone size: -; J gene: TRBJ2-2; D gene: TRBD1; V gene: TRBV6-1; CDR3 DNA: TGTGCCAGCAGTGAGACAGGGACCGGGGAGCTGTTTTTT; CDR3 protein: CASSETGTGELFF
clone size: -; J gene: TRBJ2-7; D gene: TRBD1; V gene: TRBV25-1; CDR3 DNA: TGTGCCAGCAGTGCGGGGACAGGGGCGTACGAGCAGTACTTC; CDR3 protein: CASSAGTGAYEQYF